This TCR beta chain was identified during a study of T cells in Graves' hyperthyroidism and ophthalmopathy. Ophthalmopathy patients had Clinical Activity Score at least 3, NOSPECS grade at least 4, duration under 3 months. The source of the PBMCs was 10 ml of fresh peripheral blood. Concerning this clonotype: Its antigen is undetermined.

General study points: Also found in blood were most expanded thyroid clonotypes above 0.001.

The investigators amplified TCR beta CDR3 regions from RNA transcripts. TCR CDR3 regions were first amplified by RT-PCR with HTBI primers. TCRdb processed the multiplex PCR reads anew with MiXCR; each CDR3 protein has one entry. This repertoire shows over 450,000 distinct CDR3 sequences, about 15% found once; its top ten account for roughly a sixth. Germline V lookup: CDR1 MDHEN, CDR2 SYDVKM. Trimming shortened V by 5 bases and J by 1 base, and 18 bases separated the two germline ends. The CDR3 consists of 16 residues. The V and J genes are TRBV28 and TRBJ2-7, with unresolved D. Sample: blood. The TCR was taken from a woman aged 18 to 35 with Graves' ophthalmopathy. The CDR3, as DNA: TGTGCCAGCAGTGTCCCGGACGGGTACGAGTCCTACGAGCAGTACTTC. Protein sequence: CASSVPDGYESYEQYF.